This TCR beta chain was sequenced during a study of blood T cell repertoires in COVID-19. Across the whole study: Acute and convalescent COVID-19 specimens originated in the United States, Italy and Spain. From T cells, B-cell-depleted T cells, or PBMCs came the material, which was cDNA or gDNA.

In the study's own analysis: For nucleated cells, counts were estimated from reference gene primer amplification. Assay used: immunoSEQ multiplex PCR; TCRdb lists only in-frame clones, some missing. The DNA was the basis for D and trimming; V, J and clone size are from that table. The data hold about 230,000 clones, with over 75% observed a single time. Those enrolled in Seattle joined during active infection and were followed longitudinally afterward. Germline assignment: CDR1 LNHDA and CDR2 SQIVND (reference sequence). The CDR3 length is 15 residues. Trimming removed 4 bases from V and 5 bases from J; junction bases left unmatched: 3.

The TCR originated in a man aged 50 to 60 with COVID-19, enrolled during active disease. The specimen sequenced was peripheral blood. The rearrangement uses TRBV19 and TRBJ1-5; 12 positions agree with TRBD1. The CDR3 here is CASSRDRGRDQPQHF. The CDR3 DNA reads TGTGCCAGTAGTAGGGACAGGGGGCGAGATCAGCCCCAGCATTTT.